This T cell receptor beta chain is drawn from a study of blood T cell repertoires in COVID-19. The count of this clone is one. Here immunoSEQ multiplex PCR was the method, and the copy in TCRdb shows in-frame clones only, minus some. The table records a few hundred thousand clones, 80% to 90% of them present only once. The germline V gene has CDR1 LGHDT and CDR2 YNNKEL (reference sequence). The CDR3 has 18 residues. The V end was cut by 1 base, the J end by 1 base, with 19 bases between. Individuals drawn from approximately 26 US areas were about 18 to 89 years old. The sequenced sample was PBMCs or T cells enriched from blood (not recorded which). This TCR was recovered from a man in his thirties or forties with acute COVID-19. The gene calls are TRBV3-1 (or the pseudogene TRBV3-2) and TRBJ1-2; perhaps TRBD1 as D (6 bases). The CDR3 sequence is CASSQGLRTEAVNYGYTF. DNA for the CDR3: TGTGCCAGCAGCCAAGGACTCCGGACAGAAGCTGTTAACTATGGCTACACCTTC.